Each of the 20 T cell receptor beta chains below was sequenced from the same sample in a study of PD-L1 blockade in urothelial cancer. TCRdb keeps only in-frame clones here, not all; method: immunoSEQ multiplex PCR. The sample yields some 76,000 clones, around nine tenths seen once. Sequenced here: PBMCs, sampled around atezolizumab (anti-PD-L1) treatment. The receptors were gathered from a man between 60 and 75 years old with urothelial cancer.

The rearrangement uses TRBV5-8 and TRBJ2-2; 11 positions agree with TRBD2. Germline V gives CDR1 SGHTS, CDR2 YDEGEE. Germline trimming cut 4 bases from V and 4 bases from J; bases unmatched to any gene: 9. This CDR3 has 17 amino acids. The CDR3 region is CASSPAGTSGITGELFF. The CDR3 coding sequence is TGTGCCAGCAGCCCGGCCGGGACTAGCGGTATCACCGGGGAGCTGTTTTTT. Based on the CDR3 plus reference TRBV5-8 and TRBJ2-2, the full variable domain is EAGVTQSPTHLIKTRGQQATLRCSPISGHTSVYWYQQALGLGLQFLLWYDEGEERNRGNFPPRFSGRQFPNYSSELNVNALELEDSALYLCASSPAGTSGITGELFFGEGSRLTVL.

The V and J genes are TRBV6-5 and TRBJ2-1; D is ambiguous. The CDR3 runs to 16 residues. Germline V gene lookup returns CDR1 MNHEY and CDR2 SVGAGI. With 0 bases removed from V and 0 bases from J, the gap between germline ends came to 9 bases. CDR3 protein: CASSYSDSSSYNEQFF. The CDR3 coding sequence is TGTGCCAGCAGTTACTCTGACTCGAGCTCCTACAATGAGCAGTTCTTC.

The count of this clone is one. The chain employs TRBV10-3 and TRBJ2-1; the match to TRBD1 covers 11 bases. Trimming cost V 6 bases and J 9 bases; bases outside gene matches: 10. Germline CDR1 ENHRY, CDR2 SYGVKD. This CDR3 region has 15 residues. DNA for the CDR3: TGTGCCATCAGCCCAGGACAGGGGGCGAGGAGTGAGCAGTTCTTC. Its protein product is CAISPGQGARSEQFF.

The V call is TRBV5-6, the J call TRBJ2-7; 14 nucleotides agree with TRBD2. The trim removed 4 bases at V and 7 bases at J, leaving 4 bases unmatched. The CDR3 totals 14 residues. The germline gives CDR1 SGHDT, CDR2 YYEEEE. CDR3 bases: TGTGCCAGCAGCCTGGGACTAGCGGGAGTGGAGCAGTACTTC. It is translated as CASSLGLAGVEQYF.

The CDR3 loop reads CASSRAGGGVWDEQYF. CDR3 coding DNA: TGCGCCAGCAGCCGCGCGGGCGGGGGGGTTTGGGACGAGCAGTACTTC. The genes are TRBV4-1 and TRBJ2-7; TRBD2 aligns across 9 bases. Trimming at V came to 4 bases and at J to 5 bases, leaving 12 bases not matched to a gene. Looked up from germline, CDR1 is MGHRA and CDR2 is YSYEKL. This CDR3 region has 16 residues.

The gene calls are TRBV4-1 and TRBJ1-1, with D uncertain. CDR3 length: 16 amino acids. V was cut by 6 bases and J by 0 bases, with 17 bases left in between. Looked up from germline, CDR1 is MGHRA and CDR2 is YSYEKL. In DNA, the CDR3 is TGCGCCAGCAGTCTCAGTTCGGGATCCATGAACACTGAAGCTTTCTTT. Its translation is CASSLSSGSMNTEAFF.

The CDR3 nucleotides read TGTGCCAGCAGTGAATATCGGACAGGGGATGAGACCCAGTACTTC. Its protein product is CASSEYRTGDETQYF. The V call is TRBV6-1, the J call TRBJ2-5; TRBD1 matches at 9 bases. The CDR3 loop spans 15 amino acids. The V gene's germline CDR1 is MNHNS and CDR2 SASEGT. The trim removed 2 bases at V and 5 bases at J, leaving 6 bases unmatched.

The rearrangement uses TRBV28 and TRBJ2-3; the D is unclear. The germline V and J ends were trimmed by 4 bases and 5 bases, with 4 bases remaining between them. Germline assignment: CDR1 MDHEN and CDR2 SYDVKM. The length of the CDR3 is 11 residues. CDR3 residues: CASSSRDTQYF. The CDR3 DNA sequence: TGTGCCAGCAGTTCGAGAGATACGCAGTATTTT.

The chain recombines TRBV28 with TRBJ1-2; 8 positions match TRBD1. Per germline, CDR1 MDHEN and CDR2 SYDVKM. The CDR3 runs 14 residues. V lost 0 bases, J lost 7 bases, and 4 bases stayed unmatched. Written as DNA, the CDR3 is TGTGCCAGCAGTTTATGGCAGGGGGCAGGTGGCTACACCTTC. It yields the protein CASSLWQGAGGYTF.

V is TRBV5-1 and J is TRBJ2-7, with 8 bases identical to TRBD1. Germline CDR1 is SGHRS and CDR2 is YFSETQ. The CDR3 is 14 amino acids. Trimming at V came to 2 bases and at J to 2 bases, leaving 3 bases not matched to a gene. CDR3: CASSFDRGPYEQYF. As DNA, the CDR3 is TGCGCCAGCAGCTTTGACAGGGGTCCCTACGAGCAGTACTTC.

Only one count was recorded for this clone. The CDR3 protein is CASHNAGGGTTGELFF. The CDR3 nucleotides are TGTGCCAGCCACAACGCGGGGGGTGGGACCACCGGGGAGCTGTTTTTT. The chain employs TRBV7-2 and TRBJ2-2; 8 nucleotides agree with TRBD2. This CDR3 has 16 residues. V shed 8 bases, J shed 4 bases, and the junction held 12 bases outside the gene matches. CDR1 SGHTA and CDR2 FQGNSA come from the germline V gene.

The chain links TRBV11-3 to TRBJ2-7; the D gene is possibly TRBD2 (5 bases). This CDR3 has 13 residues. CDR1 SGHNT and CDR2 YENEEA come from the germline V gene. The V end lost 4 bases, the J end lost 3 bases, and 10 bases lay between the germline ends. CDR3 protein: CASSSAEGYEQYF. The CDR3 DNA sequence: TGTGCCAGCAGCTCCGCTGAGGGCTACGAGCAGTACTTC.

The V gene is TRBV11-2, the J gene TRBJ2-3; no reliable D call. Germline V CDR1 and CDR2: SGHAT, FQNNGV. V was cut by 4 bases and J by 1 base, with 15 bases left in between. The length of the CDR3 is 16 residues. CDR3 loop: CASSWAPRAGTDTQYF. CDR3 coding DNA: TGTGCCAGCAGCTGGGCCCCTCGTGCCGGCACAGATACGCAGTATTTT.

This chain links TRBV25-1 with TRBJ2-1; TRBD2 agrees at 9 bases. Losses at the gene ends were 7 bases for V and 5 bases for J; bases not matched to a gene: 3. Germline V gene data show CDR1 as MGHDK and CDR2 as SYGVNS. The CDR3 totals 13 residues. This chain's CDR3 is CASNRGGDNEQFF. CDR3 in DNA: TGTGCCAGCAACCGCGGGGGGGACAATGAGCAGTTCTTC.

This rearrangement joins TRBV19 to TRBJ2-7, with TRBD2 matching over 12 bases. V shed 7 bases and J 6 bases; nucleotides not matched to a gene: 7. The CDR3 covers 14 residues. The germline CDR1 and CDR2 sequences are LNHDA and SQIVND (reference sequence). Here the CDR3 reads CASMSRLAGAEQYF. The CDR3 DNA is TGTGCCAGTATGTCCCGACTAGCGGGAGCCGAGCAGTACTTC. Full variable domain (outside the CDR3, taken from reference TRBV19 and TRBJ2-7): DGGITQSPKYLFRKEGQNVTLSCEQNLNHDAMYWYRQDPGQGLRLIYYSQIVNDFQKGDIAEGYSVSREKKESFPLTVTSAQKNPTAFYLCASMSRLAGAEQYFGPGTRLTVT.

This rearrangement joins TRBV6-5 to TRBJ2-3; perhaps TRBD2 as D (5 bases). Per germline, CDR1 MNHEY and CDR2 SVGAGI. The CDR3 runs to 15 residues. The V gene lost 5 bases and the J gene lost 4 bases, with 16 bases spanning the gap. The DNA of the CDR3 is TGTGCCAGCAGTCCCGACGGACTTGTAGCAGATACGCAGTATTTT. Translated: CASSPDGLVADTQYF.

The chain carries TRBV18 and TRBJ1-3; D gene uncertain. CDR3 length: 14 amino acids. CDR1 and CDR2 (germline): KGHSH, LQKENI. Trimming cost V 3 bases and J 4 bases, with 10 bases left between them. The CDR3 nucleotides are TGTGCCAGCTCACCGCCGCGGTTAGGAAACACCATATATTTT. Its protein is CASSPPRLGNTIYF.

The genes are TRBV14 and TRBJ2-5, with 10 nucleotides matching TRBD1. Germline-derived CDR1 and CDR2 are SGHDN and FVKESK. V was pared by 9 bases and J by 1 base, with 11 bases of the junction left unmatched. The CDR3 is 16 residues long. CDR3 bases: TGTGCCAGTGGAACTTTATGGACAGGGGGCCAAGAGACCCAGTACTTC. It specifies CASGTLWTGGQETQYF.

This chain uses TRBV7-6 with TRBJ1-2, with D hard to call. CDR1 is SGHVS and CDR2 is FNYEAQ in the germline V gene. Trimming left V 7 bases short and J 6 bases short, with 12 bases between. CDR3 size: 12 residues. CDR3 in DNA: TGTGCCAGCACCCCAGGAGGGAATGGCTACACCTTC. Encoded protein: CASTPGGNGYTF.

The chain employs TRBV7-2 and TRBJ2-4; D might be TRBD2 (6 bases). This CDR3 is built from 14 residues. Germline V gene lookup returns CDR1 SGHTA and CDR2 FQGNSA. V dropped 3 bases and J dropped 8 bases, with 14 bases sitting between them. The CDR3 coding sequence is TGTGCCAGCAGCTTCCCCGGTTCGGGGGACATTCAGTACTTC. Translation gives CASSFPGSGDIQYF.